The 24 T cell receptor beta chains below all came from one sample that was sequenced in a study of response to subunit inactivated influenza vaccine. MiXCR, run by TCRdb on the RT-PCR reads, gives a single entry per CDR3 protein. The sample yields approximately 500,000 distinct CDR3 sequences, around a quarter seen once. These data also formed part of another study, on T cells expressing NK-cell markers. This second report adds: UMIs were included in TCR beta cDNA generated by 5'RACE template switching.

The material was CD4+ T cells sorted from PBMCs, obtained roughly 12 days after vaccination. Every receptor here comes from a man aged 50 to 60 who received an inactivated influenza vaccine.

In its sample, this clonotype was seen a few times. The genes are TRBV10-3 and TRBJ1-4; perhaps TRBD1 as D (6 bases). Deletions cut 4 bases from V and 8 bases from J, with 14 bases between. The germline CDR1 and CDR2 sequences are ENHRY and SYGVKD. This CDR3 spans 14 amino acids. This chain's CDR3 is CAISAQQGGEKLFF. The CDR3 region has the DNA TGTGCCATCAGTGCGCAACAGGGAGGAGAAAAACTGTTTTTT.

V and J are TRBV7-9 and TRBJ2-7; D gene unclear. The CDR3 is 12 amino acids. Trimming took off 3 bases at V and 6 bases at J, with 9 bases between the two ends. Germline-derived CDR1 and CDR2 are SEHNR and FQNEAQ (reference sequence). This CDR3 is CASSFFLFEQYF. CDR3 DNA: TGTGCCAGCAGCTTTTTTCTCTTCGAGCAGTACTTC.

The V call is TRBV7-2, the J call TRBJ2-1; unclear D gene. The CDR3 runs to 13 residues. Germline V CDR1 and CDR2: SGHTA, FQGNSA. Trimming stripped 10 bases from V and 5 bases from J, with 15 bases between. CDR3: CATNMGNNNEQFF. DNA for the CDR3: TGTGCCACCAACATGGGGAATAACAATGAGCAGTTCTTC.

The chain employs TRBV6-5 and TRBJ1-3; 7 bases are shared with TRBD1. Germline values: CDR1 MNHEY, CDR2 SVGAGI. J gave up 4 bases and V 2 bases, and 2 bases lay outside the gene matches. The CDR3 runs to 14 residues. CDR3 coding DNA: TGTGCCAGCAGTTACCGGACAGGAGGAAACACCATATATTTT. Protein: CASSYRTGGNTIYF.

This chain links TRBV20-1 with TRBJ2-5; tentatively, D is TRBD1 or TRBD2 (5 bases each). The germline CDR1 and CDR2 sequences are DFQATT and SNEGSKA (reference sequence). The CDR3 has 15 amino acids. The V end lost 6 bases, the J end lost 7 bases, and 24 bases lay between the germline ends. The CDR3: CSAEPRDVEFGTQYF. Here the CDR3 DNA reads TGCAGTGCCGAACCCCGGGACGTGGAATTCGGGACCCAGTACTTC.

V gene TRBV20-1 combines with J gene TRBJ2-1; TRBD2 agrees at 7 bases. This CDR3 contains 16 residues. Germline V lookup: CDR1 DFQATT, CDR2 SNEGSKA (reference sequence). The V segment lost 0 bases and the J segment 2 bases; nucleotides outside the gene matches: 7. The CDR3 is CSARDPSGRTYNEQFF. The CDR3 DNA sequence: TGCAGTGCTAGAGACCCTAGCGGTCGGACCTACAATGAGCAGTTCTTC.

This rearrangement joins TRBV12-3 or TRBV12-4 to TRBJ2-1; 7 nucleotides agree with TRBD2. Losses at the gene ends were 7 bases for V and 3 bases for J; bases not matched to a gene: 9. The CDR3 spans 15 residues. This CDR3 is CASTFGGGNYNEQFF. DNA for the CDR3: TGTGCCAGCACTTTTGGGGGGGGGAACTACAATGAGCAGTTCTTC.

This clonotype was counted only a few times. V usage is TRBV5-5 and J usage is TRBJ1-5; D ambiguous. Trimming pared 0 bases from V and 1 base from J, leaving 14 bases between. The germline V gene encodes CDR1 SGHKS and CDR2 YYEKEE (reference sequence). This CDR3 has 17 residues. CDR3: CASSLEPPEVSNQPQHF. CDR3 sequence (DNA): TGTGCCAGCAGCTTGGAACCGCCCGAGGTCAGCAATCAGCCCCAGCATTTT.

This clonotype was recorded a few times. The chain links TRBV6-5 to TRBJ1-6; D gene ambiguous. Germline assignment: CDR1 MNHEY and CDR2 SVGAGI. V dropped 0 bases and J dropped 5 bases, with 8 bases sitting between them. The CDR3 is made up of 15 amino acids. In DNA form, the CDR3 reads TGTGCCAGCAGTTACTCAGGCACCAATAATTCACCCCTCCACTTT. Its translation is CASSYSGTNNSPLHF.

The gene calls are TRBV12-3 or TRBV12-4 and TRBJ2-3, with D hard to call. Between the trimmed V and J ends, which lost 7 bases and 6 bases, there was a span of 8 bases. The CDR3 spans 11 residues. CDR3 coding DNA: TGTGCCAGCAAGGGCGCGGATACGCAGTATTTT. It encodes CASKGADTQYF.

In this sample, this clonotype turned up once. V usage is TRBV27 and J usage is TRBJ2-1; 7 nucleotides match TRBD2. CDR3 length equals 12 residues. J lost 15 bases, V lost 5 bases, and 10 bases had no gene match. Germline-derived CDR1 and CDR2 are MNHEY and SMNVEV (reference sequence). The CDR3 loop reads CASSPRTRMWFF. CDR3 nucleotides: TGTGCCAGCAGTCCCCGGACTAGGATGTGGTTCTTC.

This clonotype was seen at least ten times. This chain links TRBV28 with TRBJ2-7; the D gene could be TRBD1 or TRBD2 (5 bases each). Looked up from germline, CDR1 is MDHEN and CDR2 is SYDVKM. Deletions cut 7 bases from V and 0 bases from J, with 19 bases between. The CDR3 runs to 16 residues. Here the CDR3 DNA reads TGTGCCAGCATTCGTCGGCTCGGGACGCTCTCCTACGAGCAGTACTTC. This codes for CASIRRLGTLSYEQYF.

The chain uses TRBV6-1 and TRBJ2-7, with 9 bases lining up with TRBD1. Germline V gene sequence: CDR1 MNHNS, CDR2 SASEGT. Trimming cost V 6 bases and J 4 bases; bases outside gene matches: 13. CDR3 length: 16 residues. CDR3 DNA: TGTGCCAGCAGAAGAACCTGGGACAGGGAAGGTTACGAGCAGTACTTC. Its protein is CASRRTWDREGYEQYF.

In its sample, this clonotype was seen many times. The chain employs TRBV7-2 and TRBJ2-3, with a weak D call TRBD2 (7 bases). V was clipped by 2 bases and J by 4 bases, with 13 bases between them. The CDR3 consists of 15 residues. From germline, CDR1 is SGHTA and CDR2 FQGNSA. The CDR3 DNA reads TGTGCCAGCAGCTTACCCAGCGGGACATCAGATACGCAGTATTTT. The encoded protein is CASSLPSGTSDTQYF.

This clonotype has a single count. This CDR3 reads CASSPRRRGQDTEAFF. The CDR3 coding sequence is TGCGCCAGCAGCCCCCGTCGGAGGGGGCAGGACACTGAAGCTTTCTTT. This rearrangement joins TRBV5-1 to TRBJ1-1; TRBD1 aligns across 7 bases. Germline trimming cut 4 bases from V and 3 bases from J; bases unmatched to any gene: 12. Germline values: CDR1 SGHRS, CDR2 YFSETQ. This CDR3 region has 16 residues. The entire variable domain, with the rest obtained from reference TRBV5-1 and TRBJ1-1, is as follows: KAGVTQTPRYLIKTRGQQVTLSCSPISGHRSVSWYQQTPGQGLQFLFEYFSETQRNKGNFPGRFSGRQFSNSRSEMNVSTLELGDSALYLCASSPRRRGQDTEAFFGQGTRLTVV.

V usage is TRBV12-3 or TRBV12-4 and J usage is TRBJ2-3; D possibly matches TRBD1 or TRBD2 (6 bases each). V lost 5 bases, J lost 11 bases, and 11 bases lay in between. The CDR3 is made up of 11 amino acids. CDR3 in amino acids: CASSLGGQQYF. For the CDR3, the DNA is TGTGCCAGCAGTCTTGGGGGGCAGCAGTATTTT.

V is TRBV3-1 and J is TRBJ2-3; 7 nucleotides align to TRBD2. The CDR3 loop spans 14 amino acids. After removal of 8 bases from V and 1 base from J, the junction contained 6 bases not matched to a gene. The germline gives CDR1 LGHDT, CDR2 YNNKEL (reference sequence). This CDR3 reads CASGGLVGTDTQYF. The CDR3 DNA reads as TGTGCCAGCGGAGGACTAGTCGGCACAGATACGCAGTATTTT.

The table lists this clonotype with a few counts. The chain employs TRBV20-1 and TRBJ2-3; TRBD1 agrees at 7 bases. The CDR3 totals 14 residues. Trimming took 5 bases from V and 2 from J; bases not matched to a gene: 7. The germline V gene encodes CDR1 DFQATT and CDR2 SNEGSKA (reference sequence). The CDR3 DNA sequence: TGCAGTGCTTCCGGGACAGCTTTCACAGATACGCAGTATTTT. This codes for CSASGTAFTDTQYF.

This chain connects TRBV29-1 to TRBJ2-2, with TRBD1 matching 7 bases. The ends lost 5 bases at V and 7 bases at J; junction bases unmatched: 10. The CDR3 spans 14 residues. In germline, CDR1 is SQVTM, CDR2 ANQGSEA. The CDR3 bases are TGCAGCGTTACGAAAACAGGGGTTCACGGGGAGCTGTTTTTT. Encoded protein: CSVTKTGVHGELFF.

CDR3 residues: CASSLESAASGSWGETQYF. For the CDR3, the DNA is TGTGCCAGCAGCTTAGAAAGCGCGGCTAGCGGGAGTTGGGGAGAGACCCAGTACTTC. This rearrangement joins TRBV11-2 to TRBJ2-5; 10 nucleotides match TRBD2. The trim removed 0 bases at V and 4 bases at J, leaving 14 bases unmatched. This CDR3 region has 19 residues. The germline V gene encodes CDR1 SGHAT and CDR2 FQNNGV.

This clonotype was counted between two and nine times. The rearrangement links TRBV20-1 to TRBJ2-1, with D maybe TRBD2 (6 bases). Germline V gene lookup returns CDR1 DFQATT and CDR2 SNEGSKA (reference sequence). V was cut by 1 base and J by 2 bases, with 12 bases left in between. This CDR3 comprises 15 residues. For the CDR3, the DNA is TGCAGTGCTAGAGTTGCGGGGAGGACCTACAATGAGCAGTTCTTC. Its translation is CSARVAGRTYNEQFF.

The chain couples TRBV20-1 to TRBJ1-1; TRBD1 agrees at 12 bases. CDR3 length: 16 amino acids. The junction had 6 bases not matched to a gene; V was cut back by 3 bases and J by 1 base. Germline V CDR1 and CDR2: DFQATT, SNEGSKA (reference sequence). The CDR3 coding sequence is TGCAGTGCTAGTGGGACAGGGGGCCGCAGGAACACTGAAGCTTTCTTT. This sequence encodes CSASGTGGRRNTEAFF.

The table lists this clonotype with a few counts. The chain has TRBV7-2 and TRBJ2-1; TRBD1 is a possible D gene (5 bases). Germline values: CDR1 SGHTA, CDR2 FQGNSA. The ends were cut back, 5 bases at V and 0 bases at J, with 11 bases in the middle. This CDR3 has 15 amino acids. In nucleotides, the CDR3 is TGTGCCAGCAGCATTACAGGAAGCTCCTACAATGAGCAGTTCTTC. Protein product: CASSITGSSYNEQFF.

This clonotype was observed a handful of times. The CDR3: CAWKGSARGEAFF. For the CDR3, the DNA is TGTGCCTGGAAAGGATCTGCCAGGGGTGAAGCTTTCTTT. The chain combines TRBV30 with TRBJ1-1; maybe TRBD1 (6 bases). V lost 4 bases to trimming and J lost 7 bases, with 16 bases between them. Germline V lookup: CDR1 GTSNPN, CDR2 SVGIG (reference sequence). The CDR3 loop spans 13 amino acids.